This T cell receptor (beta chain) stems from a study of B cell selection in AIRE deficiency. Study results and limitations: Shorter CDR3s marked shared Treg sequences, biased toward few non-templated insertions. Approximately 29% of healthy-shared Treg sequences were found among patient Tconv cells. Only about 10% of 3,500 to 4,500 shared Treg sequences were patient-specific; around 33% healthy-specific.

Points on this clone: The antigen remains unidentified.

CD4+CD127+ cells were sorted as the conventional CD4 T cells. Some clones are missing from TCRdb's copy, which holds only in-frame ones; the method was immunoSEQ multiplex PCR. The data contain approximately 24,000 clones, less than 97% of them singletons. This receptor was taken from a human donor in good health. Source material: CD4+CD127+ conventional T cells sorted from PBMCs.

CDR3 DNA sequence: TGTGCCAGCAGCTCGGGACAGGGAGATACGCAGTATTTT. Amino acid sequence: CASSSGQGDTQYF. V gene TRBV7-7 combines with J gene TRBJ2-3, with TRBD1 matching 9 bases. The CDR3 totals 13 residues. The V gene end was trimmed by 4 bases and the J gene end by 5 bases; junction bases not matched to a gene: 1. From germline, CDR1 is SSHAT and CDR2 FNYEAQ (reference sequence).